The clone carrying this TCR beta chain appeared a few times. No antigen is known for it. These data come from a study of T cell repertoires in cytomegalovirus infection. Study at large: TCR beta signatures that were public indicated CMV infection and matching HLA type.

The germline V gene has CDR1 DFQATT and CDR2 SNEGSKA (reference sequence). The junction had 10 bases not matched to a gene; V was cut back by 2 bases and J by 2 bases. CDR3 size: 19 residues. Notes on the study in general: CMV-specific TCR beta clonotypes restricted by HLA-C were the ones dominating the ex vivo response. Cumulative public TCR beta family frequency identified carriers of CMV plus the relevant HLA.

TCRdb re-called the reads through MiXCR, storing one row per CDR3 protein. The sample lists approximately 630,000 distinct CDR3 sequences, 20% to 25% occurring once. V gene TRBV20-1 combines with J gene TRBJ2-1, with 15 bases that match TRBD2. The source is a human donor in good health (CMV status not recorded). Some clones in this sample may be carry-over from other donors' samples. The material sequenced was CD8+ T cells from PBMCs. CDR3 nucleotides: TGCAGTGCTAGACCATACGGCGGACTAGCGGGGGGGCCCTACAATGAGCAGTTCTTC. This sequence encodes CSARPYGGLAGGPYNEQFF.